These 5 T cell receptor beta chains share one sample of origin, sequenced in a study of OX40 agonist ivuxolimab in advanced cancers. This table comes from immunoSEQ multiplex PCR, and its TCRdb copy is limited to in-frame clones, with some not included. The sample gives about 87,000 clones, about 83% of which show up once; 1.5% to 2% is in the top ten. The sample in question was CD4+ or CD8+ T cells sorted from blood, obtained in a trial of the OX40 agonist ivuxolimab. The origin of the receptors is an adult with an advanced solid tumor such as melanoma, head and neck, liver or kidney cancer.

The CDR3 DNA is TGTGCCAGCAGCTCCTCAGGGGGGCGCAGCACTGAAGCTTTCTTT. Protein: CASSSSGGRSTEAFF. This sequence joins TRBV5-4 and TRBJ1-1, with 7 positions matching TRBD1. CDR1 SGHNT and CDR2 YYREEE come from the germline V gene (reference sequence). CDR3 size: 15 residues. With V trimmed by 3 bases and J by 4 bases, 9 bases remained unmatched.

This chain joins TRBV6-5 and TRBJ1-6, with no clear D. CDR3 length: 14 residues. V gave up 6 bases and J gave up 6 bases, with 12 bases separating them. Germline V gene sequence: CDR1 MNHEY, CDR2 SVGAGI. In DNA form, the CDR3 reads TGTGCCAGCAGATCTGGACTGTTTAATTCACCCCTCCACTTT. This encodes CASRSGLFNSPLHF.

The chain combines TRBV6-1 with TRBJ1-2; 7 nucleotides agree with TRBD1. Germline CDR1 and CDR2: MNHNS and SASEGT. The CDR3 is 14 amino acids. The ends lost 8 bases at V and 6 bases at J; junction bases unmatched: 12. CDR3 DNA sequence: TGTGCCAGCGGAAGAGAGACAGGGAACAATGGCTACACCTTC. It translates to CASGRETGNNGYTF.

CDR3 sequence: CASSIDRLYTEAFF. CDR3 sequence (DNA): TGTGCCAGTAGTATCGACAGATTATACACTGAAGCTTTCTTT. The gene calls are TRBV19 and TRBJ1-1; tentatively, D is TRBD1 (5 bases). Germline V gene lookup returns CDR1 LNHDA and CDR2 SQIVND (reference sequence). The V end was cut by 3 bases, the J end by 3 bases, with 11 bases between. CDR3 size: 14 residues. Full variable domain (remainder filled in from reference TRBV19 and TRBJ1-1): DGGITQSPKYLFRKEGQNVTLSCEQNLNHDAMYWYRQDPGQGLRLIYYSQIVNDFQKGDIAEGYSVSREKKESFPLTVTSAQKNPTAFYLCASSIDRLYTEAFFGQGTRLTVV.

The chain uses TRBV15 and TRBJ2-7, with D perhaps matching TRBD1 (5 bases). Trimming pared 0 bases from V and 5 bases from J, leaving 14 bases between. There are 15 residues in the CDR3. Germline V gene sequence: CDR1 LNHNV, CDR2 YYDKDF (reference sequence). In nucleotides, the CDR3 is TGTGCCACCAGCAGAGACGGCAGGGTTAGCCACGAGCAGTACTTC. Encoded protein: CATSRDGRVSHEQYF.